These 25 T cell receptor beta chains were all obtained from the same sample, sequenced in a study of shared clonotypes between healthy human individuals. The data were produced by immunoSEQ multiplex PCR, yet TCRdb's version contains in-frame clones alone and is incomplete. The sample lists over a million clones, roughly 96% occurring once. The specimen sequenced was naive CD4+ T cells sorted from blood. Subset noted: CD45RA+ positively selected. These receptors all stem from a man aged 25-45 years in good health.

The V call is TRBV25-1, the J call TRBJ2-7; D perhaps matches TRBD2 (5 bases). Germline V lookup: CDR1 MGHDK, CDR2 SYGVNS. This CDR3 has 14 amino acids. The V gene lost 4 bases and the J gene lost 3 bases, with 13 bases spanning the gap. The CDR3 coding sequence is TGTGCCAGCAGTGCCTCGGGGAGAGACTACGAGCAGTACTTC. This sequence encodes CASSASGRDYEQYF.

The V call is TRBV19, the J call TRBJ2-7; D is perhaps TRBD2 (6 bases). Looked up from germline, CDR1 is LNHDA and CDR2 is SQIVND (reference sequence). Trimming pared 7 bases from V and 2 bases from J, leaving 18 bases between. The CDR3 sequence is 15 residues long. The CDR3 protein is CASNKGPGLPYEQYF. CDR3 DNA: TGTGCCAGTAACAAAGGTCCGGGACTCCCCTACGAGCAGTACTTC.

This chain connects TRBV7-2 to TRBJ2-3; D remains ambiguous. Germline V gene data show CDR1 as SGHTA and CDR2 as FQGNSA. Deletions cut 5 bases from V and 6 bases from J, with 18 bases between. The CDR3 length is 15 residues. CDR3 DNA sequence: TGTGCCAGCAGCCGCGTTCGTCTTTCTTGGGATACGCAGTATTTT. It translates to CASSRVRLSWDTQYF.

V and J are TRBV7-2 and TRBJ1-3; D gene uncertain. CDR1 is SGHTA and CDR2 is FQGNSA in the germline V gene. The CDR3 contains 17 residues. Trimming removed 4 bases at V and 1 base at J, with 17 bases between. CDR3 sequence: CASSSRRGVGSGNTIYF. CDR3 in DNA: TGTGCCAGCAGCTCCAGACGGGGTGTCGGTTCTGGAAACACCATATATTTT.

The CDR3: CASSQGGDTEAFF. The DNA of the CDR3 is TGTGCCAGCAGTCAAGGGGGAGACACTGAAGCTTTCTTT. The V gene is TRBV5-5, the J gene TRBJ1-1; tentative D call: TRBD1 (6 bases). Trimming removed 5 bases from V and 3 bases from J, with 11 bases in between. The CDR3 is 13 amino acids. Germline assignment: CDR1 SGHKS and CDR2 YYEKEE (reference sequence).

The CDR3 bases are TGCGCCAGCAGCCCAGGGACAGGGGGCGCCGAGCAGTTCTTC. This codes for CASSPGTGGAEQFF. V gene TRBV10-1 combines with J gene TRBJ2-1; 12 positions match TRBD1. From germline, CDR1 is WNHNN and CDR2 SYGVQD (reference sequence). Germline trimming cut 6 bases from V and 10 bases from J; bases unmatched to any gene: 7. This CDR3 is built from 14 residues.

The CDR3 DNA sequence: TGTGCCAGCTCACCAACCTCGTTGCGGGGAGCGGACTCTGGAAACACCATATATTTT. Encoded protein: CASSPTSLRGADSGNTIYF. This chain joins TRBV18 and TRBJ1-3; D is unresolved. The CDR3 runs 19 residues. V shed 2 bases and J shed 0 bases, with 20 bases lying between them. CDR1 is KGHSH and CDR2 is LQKENI in the germline V gene.

The chain carries TRBV29-1 and TRBJ2-5, with 8 nucleotides matching TRBD1. The CDR3 spans 16 residues. V shed 5 bases, J shed 3 bases, and the junction held 14 bases outside the gene matches. Germline CDR1 SQVTM, CDR2 ANQGSEA. CDR3 region: CSVSPPGTGGEETQYF. Written as DNA, the CDR3 is TGCAGCGTTTCCCCCCCCGGGACAGGAGGAGAAGAGACCCAGTACTTC.

This chain joins TRBV30 and TRBJ2-2; maybe TRBD1 (5 bases). The CDR3 is 15 residues long. V was clipped by 0 bases and J by 4 bases, with 12 bases between them. Germline CDR1 GTSNPN, CDR2 SVGIG (reference sequence). The CDR3 sequence: CAWSVGAGSTGELFF. The CDR3 nucleotides read TGTGCCTGGAGTGTAGGGGCAGGGTCCACCGGGGAGCTGTTTTTT. The entire variable domain, with the rest obtained from reference TRBV30 and TRBJ2-2, is as follows: SQTIHQWPATLVQPVGSPLSLECTVEGTSNPNLYWYRQAAGRGLQLLFYSVGIGQISSEVPQNLSASRPQDRQFILSSKKLLLSDSGFYLCAWSVGAGSTGELFFGEGSRLTVL.

V usage is TRBV28 and J usage is TRBJ1-1; D gene unclear. The CDR3 loop spans 13 amino acids. Trimming left V 7 bases short and J 9 bases short, with 18 bases between. Germline values: CDR1 MDHEN, CDR2 SYDVKM. The CDR3 DNA sequence: TGTGCCAGCACCAACGGGAGCCTCCGCAAAGCTTTCTTT. Its protein is CASTNGSLRKAFF.

This clone appeared once. This chain links TRBV11-2 with TRBJ2-3, with 13 positions matching TRBD2. The CDR3 is 18 residues long. V trimming: 9 bases; J trimming: 1 base; junction bases outside the gene matches: 13. From germline, CDR1 is SGHAT and CDR2 FQNNGV. CDR3 in DNA: TGTGCCAGTGGGCGACTAGCGGGAGGATTGGGGCGCACAGATACGCAGTATTTT. Its translation: CASGRLAGGLGRTDTQYF.

Only one count was recorded for this clone. This chain connects TRBV6-5 to TRBJ2-7; no clear D. Germline values: CDR1 MNHEY, CDR2 SVGAGI. The CDR3 length is 15 residues. The germline V and J ends were trimmed by 0 bases and 0 bases, with 9 bases remaining between them. CDR3 nucleotides: TGTGCCAGCAGTTACTCGATTCCACCCTCCTACGAGCAGTACTTC. Amino acid sequence: CASSYSIPPSYEQYF.

A remark on this clone: This sample also contains other DNA sequences that code for the same CDR3. The chain carries TRBV5-4 and TRBJ2-1; no definite D call. The CDR3 has 13 residues. Trimming took off 0 bases at V and 7 bases at J, with 8 bases between the two ends. Looked up from germline, CDR1 is SGHNT and CDR2 is YYREEE (reference sequence). In DNA form, the CDR3 reads TGTGCCAGCAGCTTGGTCGGAGCTAATGAGCAGTTCTTC. Residues: CASSLVGANEQFF.

The chain links TRBV18 to TRBJ1-2, with D maybe TRBD1 (5 bases). V lost 4 bases, J lost 6 bases, and 12 bases lay in between. The germline CDR1 and CDR2 sequences are KGHSH and LQKENI. This CDR3 region has 13 residues. Written as DNA, the CDR3 is TGTGCCAGCTCACGTAGCCAGGGAGATGGCTACACCTTC. Translation gives CASSRSQGDGYTF. Combining the CDR3 with reference TRBV18 and TRBJ1-2 gives the whole variable domain NAGVMQNPRHLVRRRGQEARLRCSPMKGHSHVYWYRQLPEEGLKFMVYLQKENIIDESGMPKERFSAEFPKEGPSILRIQQVVRGDSAAYFCASSRSQGDGYTFGSGTRLTVV.

Worth noting for this clone: At one of its ends the junction is not consistent with the germline gene, which may arise from a read error. This chain joins TRBV18 and TRBJ2-7; D unresolved. Germline CDR1 KGHSH, CDR2 LQKENI. The CDR3 runs to 11 residues. Here the CDR3 DNA reads TGTGCCAGCCCACCGGGCACCGAGCAGTACTTC. This codes for CASPPGTEQYF.

A note on this clone: This sample also contains other DNA sequences that code for the same CDR3. The chain links TRBV5-1 to TRBJ2-5; 9 bases map to TRBD2. Germline CDR1 SGHRS, CDR2 YFSETQ. V trimming: 1 base; J trimming: 3 bases; junction bases outside the gene matches: 4. The CDR3 covers 15 residues. CDR3 loop: CASSLFLAGEETQYF. The CDR3 region has the DNA TGCGCCAGCAGCTTGTTCTTAGCGGGAGAAGAGACCCAGTACTTC.

CDR3 sequence: CASSISGTGIGGGTDTQYF. CDR3 DNA: TGTGCCAGCAGCATTTCCGGGACAGGGATTGGAGGGGGCACAGATACGCAGTATTTT. The rearrangement joins TRBV9 to TRBJ2-3, with 9 bases lining up with TRBD1. The junction had 16 bases not matched to a gene; V was cut back by 4 bases and J by 1 base. Germline V CDR1 and CDR2: SGDLS, YYNGEE. CDR3 length: 19 amino acids.

V is TRBV5-4 and J is TRBJ2-2; D not certain. Germline V gene lookup returns CDR1 SGHNT and CDR2 YYREEE (reference sequence). This CDR3 has 12 residues. The germline V and J ends were trimmed by 0 bases and 5 bases, with 2 bases remaining between them. For the CDR3, the DNA is TGTGCCAGCAGCTTGGAGACCGGGGAGCTGTTTTTT. This translates into CASSLETGELFF.

This clone was seen just once. The J gene is TRBJ2-2, the V gene TRBV14, with 9 bases aligning to TRBD2. The CDR3 has 14 amino acids. Germline-derived CDR1 and CDR2 are SGHDN and FVKESK. V dropped 3 bases and J dropped 6; count of bases not matched to a gene: 2. The CDR3 bases are TGTGCCAGCAGCCAGGCTAGCGGGGCCGGGGAGCTGTTTTTT. Its protein product is CASSQASGAGELFF.

The chain recombines TRBV6-5 with TRBJ2-7; D may be TRBD2 (6 bases). CDR3 length: 15 amino acids. Germline assignment: CDR1 MNHEY and CDR2 SVGAGI. The germline V and J ends were trimmed by 5 bases and 0 bases, with 14 bases remaining between them. This CDR3 is CASSRLLGSSYEQYF. In nucleotides, the CDR3 is TGTGCCAGCAGTCGTCTACTCGGGAGCTCCTACGAGCAGTACTTC.

This chain joins TRBV6-5 and TRBJ2-2; D is unresolved. The CDR3 extends over 12 amino acids. V lost 4 bases and J 5 bases, leaving 5 bases between the germline ends. Looked up from germline, CDR1 is MNHEY and CDR2 is SVGAGI. The CDR3 is CASSSPTGELFF. CDR3 bases: TGTGCCAGCAGTTCCCCTACCGGGGAGCTGTTTTTT.

The J gene is TRBJ2-7, the V gene TRBV9; 8 positions match TRBD1. CDR1 and CDR2 (germline): SGDLS, YYNGEE. V was pared by 4 bases and J by 4 bases, with 7 bases of the junction left unmatched. CDR3 size: 14 residues. The CDR3 DNA reads TGTGCCAGCAGCCCAGGACAGGGCCTTTACGAGCAGTACTTC. Encoded protein: CASSPGQGLYEQYF.

This chain connects TRBV7-8 to TRBJ2-5; 12 bases map to TRBD1. V gave up 5 bases and J gave up 4 bases; unmatched junction bases: 8. The CDR3 extends over 16 amino acids. The germline V gene has CDR1 SGHVS and CDR2 FQNEAQ. CDR3 protein: CASSRSLGQGAETQYF. The DNA of the CDR3 is TGTGCCAGCAGCCGCTCCCTGGGACAGGGGGCAGAGACCCAGTACTTC.

The chain has TRBV5-6 and TRBJ1-4; D is ambiguous. The CDR3 extends over 13 amino acids. Germline assignment: CDR1 SGHDT and CDR2 YYEEEE. Between the trimmed V and J ends, which lost 1 base and 10 bases, there was a span of 11 bases. DNA of the CDR3: TGTGCCAGCAGCTTGACCAGCACGGGAAAACTGTTTTTT. Its protein is CASSLTSTGKLFF.

This sequence joins TRBV11-3 and TRBJ2-6, with TRBD1 matching 7 bases. CDR1 SGHNT and CDR2 YENEEA come from the germline V gene. With 4 bases clipped from V and 0 bases from J, the junction kept 6 bases outside the gene matches. The CDR3 length is 17 residues. The CDR3 spells CASSSGQAISGANVLTF. CDR3 DNA sequence: TGTGCCAGCAGCTCCGGACAGGCAATCTCTGGGGCCAACGTCCTGACTTTC.